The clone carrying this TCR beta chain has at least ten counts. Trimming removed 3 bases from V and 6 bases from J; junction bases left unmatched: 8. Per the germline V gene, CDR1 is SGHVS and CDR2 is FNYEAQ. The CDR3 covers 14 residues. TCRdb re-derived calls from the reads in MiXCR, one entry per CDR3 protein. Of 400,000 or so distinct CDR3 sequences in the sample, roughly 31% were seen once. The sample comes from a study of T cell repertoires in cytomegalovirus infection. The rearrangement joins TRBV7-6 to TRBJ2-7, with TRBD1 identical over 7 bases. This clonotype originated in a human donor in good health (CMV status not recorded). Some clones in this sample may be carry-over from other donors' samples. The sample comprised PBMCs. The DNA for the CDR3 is TGTGCCAGCAGCTTGACAGGGATCGTCTCCGAGCAGTACTTC. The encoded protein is CASSLTGIVSEQYF.